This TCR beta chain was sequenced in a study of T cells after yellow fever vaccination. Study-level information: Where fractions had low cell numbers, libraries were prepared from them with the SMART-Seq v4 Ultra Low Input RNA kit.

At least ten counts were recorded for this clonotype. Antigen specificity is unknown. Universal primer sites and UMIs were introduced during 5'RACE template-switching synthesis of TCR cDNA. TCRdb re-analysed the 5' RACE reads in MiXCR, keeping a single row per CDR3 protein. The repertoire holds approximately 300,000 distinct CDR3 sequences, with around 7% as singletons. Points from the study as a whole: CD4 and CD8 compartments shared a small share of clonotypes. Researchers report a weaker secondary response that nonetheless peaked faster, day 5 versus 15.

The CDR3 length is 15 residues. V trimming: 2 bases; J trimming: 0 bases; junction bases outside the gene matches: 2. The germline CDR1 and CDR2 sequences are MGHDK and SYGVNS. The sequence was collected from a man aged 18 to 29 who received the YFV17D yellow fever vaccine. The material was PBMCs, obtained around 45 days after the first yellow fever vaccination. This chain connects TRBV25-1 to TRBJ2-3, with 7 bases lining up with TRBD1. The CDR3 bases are TGTGCCAGCAGTGAAAAGGACAGGAGCACAGATACGCAGTATTTT. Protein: CASSEKDRSTDTQYF.